These T cell receptor beta chains were read from a single sample in a study of T cell responses to AZD1222 COVID-19 vaccine. The protocol was immunoSEQ multiplex PCR, while the TCRdb copy is restricted to in-frame clones and leaves out a portion. The sample shows 100,000 to 150,000 clones, about 88% of them seen only once. Here the sequenced sample was peripheral blood, taken on day 0 of AZD1222 vaccination. These receptors came from an adult in good health. Both conserved end residues are part of each CDR3. A D gene is named only where the DNA matches it firmly. The size of a clone is reported for some rows only, either as once, few or many, or as a class for expanded clones.

>NA|NA|TRBJ2-7|TRBV2
TGTGCCAGTGGGGCGGGCTACGAGCAGTACTTC
CASGAGYEQYF
>NA|TRBD1|TRBJ1-4|TRBV3-1/TRBV3-2
TGTGCCAGCAGCCAAGTAGGGACAGGGAATGAAAAACTGTTTTTT
CASSQVGTGNEKLFF
>NA|NA|TRBJ1-5|TRBV19
TGTGCCAGTTTGGCTGGGATCAATCAGCCCCAGCATTTT
CASLAGINQPQHF
>NA|NA|TRBJ1-1|TRBV12-5
TGTGCTAGTGGTTTCCCAGACGCGGGGGGGTTGAACACTGAAGCTTTCTTT
CASGFPDAGGLNTEAFF
>NA|TRBD2|TRBJ2-1|TRBV14
TGTGCCAGCAGTCATAGACTAGCGGGGGGATACAATGAGCAGTTCTTC
CASSHRLAGGYNEQFF
>NA|TRBD1|TRBJ2-1|TRBV7-2
TGTGCCAGCAGCTTGACAGGGCGGAATTTATACAATGAGCAGTTCTTC
CASSLTGRNLYNEQFF
>once|TRBD1|TRBJ2-3|TRBV6-5
TGTGCCAGCAGGCCCGGACAGGGGGCCTCAGATACGCAGTATTTT
CASRPGQGASDTQYF
>NA|NA|TRBJ1-4|TRBV20-1
TGCAGTGCTCGCCCGGGGGAAAAACTGTTTTTT
CSARPGEKLFF
>NA|NA|TRBJ1-3|TRBV7-2
TGTGCCAGCAGCTTAGCGCGACCAGGGGTACCTGGAAACACCATATATTTT
CASSLARPGVPGNTIYF
>NA|TRBD2|TRBJ2-1|TRBV19
TGTGCCAGTAGTACCACCCTAGCGGGGAAAAACTACAATGAGCAGTTCTTC
CASSTTLAGKNYNEQFF
>NA|NA|TRBJ1-2|TRBV5-6
TGTGCCAGCAGCTTGGATGTTAACTATGGCTACACCTTC
CASSLDVNYGYTF
>NA|TRBD2|TRBJ2-2|TRBV24-1
TGTGCCACCAGTGTCGGGGGGGTCGAGACCGGGGAGCTGTTTTTT
CATSVGGVETGELFF
>NA|TRBD1|TRBJ2-5|TRBV11-1
TGTGCCAGCAGCGTCAACCCTGGACAGGGGTGGGAGACCCAGTACTTC
CASSVNPGQGWETQYF
>NA|TRBD2|TRBJ2-1|TRBV7-3
TGTGCCAGCAGCTCTGCTGGGGACTATAATGAGCAGTTCTTC
CASSSAGDYNEQFF
>once|NA|TRBJ2-7|TRBV6-4
TGTGCCAGCAGGGCGACTGACCCCACCGGGAGCTACGAGCAGTACTTC
CASRATDPTGSYEQYF
>once|TRBD1|TRBJ2-1|TRBV7-9
TGTGCCAGCAGCTTAGTCCTGGGGACAGGGAGGTTACACAATGAGCAGTTCTTC
CASSLVLGTGRLHNEQFF
>NA|NA|TRBJ1-2|TRBV19
TGTGCCAGCTGCCCCGCACAGGGAGACTGCTATGGCTACACCTTC
CASCPAQGDCYGYTF
>NA|NA|TRBJ2-7|TRBV6-6
TGTGCCAGCAGTTATTCACAGGACTACGAGCAGTACTTC
CASSYSQDYEQYF
>NA|NA|TRBJ2-4|TRBV19
TGTGCCAGTAGTATGGTGGGGAAGTTAGCCAAAAACATTCAGTACTTC
CASSMVGKLAKNIQYF
>NA|TRBD1|TRBJ2-7|TRBV5-6
TGTGCCAGCAGCTTTCGGGACAGGGTCTCTCACGAGCAGTACTTC
CASSFRDRVSHEQYF
>NA|NA|TRBJ1-4|TRBV9
TGTGCCAGCAGCGCAGGACACTCAACTAATGAAAAACTGTTTTTT
CASSAGHSTNEKLFF
>few|TRBD1|TRBJ2-5|TRBV7-9
TGTGCCAGCAGCGAATTCCGGGACAGGGGTCCCACCCAGTACTTC
CASSEFRDRGPTQYF
>NA|NA|TRBJ1-1|TRBV14
TGTGCCAGCAGCCAAACAGGTCGGACAGCTTTCTTT
CASSQTGRTAFF
>once|NA|TRBJ2-2|TRBV5-1
TGCGCCAGCAGCCCACAGGGGGGGACCGGGGAGCTGTTTTTT
CASSPQGGTGELFF